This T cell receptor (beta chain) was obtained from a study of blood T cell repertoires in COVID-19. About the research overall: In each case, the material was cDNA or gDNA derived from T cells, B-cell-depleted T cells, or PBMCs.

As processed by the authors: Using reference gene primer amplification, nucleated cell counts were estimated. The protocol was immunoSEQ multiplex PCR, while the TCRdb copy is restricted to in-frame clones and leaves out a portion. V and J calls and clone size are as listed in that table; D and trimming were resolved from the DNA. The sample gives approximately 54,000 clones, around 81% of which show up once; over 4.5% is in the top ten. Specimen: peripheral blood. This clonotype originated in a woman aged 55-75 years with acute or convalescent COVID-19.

The CDR3 protein is CASPPPTGELFF. CDR3 coding DNA: TGTGCCAGCCCCCCTCCGACCGGGGAGCTGTTTTTT. The rearrangement uses TRBV12-3 or TRBV12-4 and TRBJ2-2; D not certain. Trimming removed 8 bases at V and 5 bases at J, with 9 bases between. This CDR3 comprises 12 residues.